The sample holds many counts of the clone carrying this T cell receptor (beta chain). A clone one base away is much larger, so this may be a read error. Alongside a J-beta primer mix, a sample-barcoded 5' primer served in a second PCR lasting roughly 7 to 11 cycles. TCRdb re-analysed the 5' RACE reads in MiXCR, keeping a single row per CDR3 protein. The sample has 870,000 or so distinct CDR3 sequences, more than 25% seen once; the top ten hold around 15%. These data come from a study of blood T cells in healthy people across ages. The V segment lost 3 bases and the J segment 6 bases; nucleotides outside the gene matches: 7. Germline V CDR1 and CDR2: SGHRS, YFSETQ. The CDR3 loop spans 14 amino acids.

Sequencing input: blood. The TCR was taken from a woman aged 80 or older in good health. V and J are TRBV5-1 and TRBJ2-7; 9 positions match TRBD1. DNA for the CDR3: TGCGCCAGCAGCTGGGGACAGGGACCTTCCGAGCAGTACTTC. This translates into CASSWGQGPSEQYF.